A single sample gave rise to the 4 T cell receptor beta chains below, sequenced in a study of CD8 T cells in ankylosing spondylitis (dated by TCRdb to about 2017). Receptor libraries were prepared by 5' RACE. TCRdb shows the sequencer as Illumina HiSeq 2500. TCRdb reran the public reads through fastp at Q25 and MiXCR, keeping productive beta chains. Duplicate CDR3 protein sequences are folded into a single record with the most common DNA and genes. This sample has around 770,000 distinct CDR3 sequences in its table, and about 12% of those were observed once. Of the sample, more than 0.5% falls within the top ten clones. Here is what the overall study found, with its caveats: Blood from ankylosing spondylitis patients appeared to be characterized by a TCR beta motif composed of eight highly homologous amino acid variants.

Their antigen targets remain unknown. The sequencing sample was made of blood, either unsorted or a sorted T cell fraction (not recorded which). These receptors all come from a male donor with ankylosing spondylitis.

The chain joins TRBV4-3 to TRBJ1-4; no definite D call. V was shortened by 1 base and J by 0 bases, with 12 bases between the two germline ends. This CDR3 region has 17 residues. The germline V gene has CDR1 LGHNA and CDR2 YSLEER. CDR3 loop: CASSQGPAAATNEKLFF. CDR3 coding DNA: TGCGCCAGCAGCCAAGGGCCGGCCGCGGCAACTAATGAAAAACTGTTTTTT.

This clonotype was picked up many times. This chain uses TRBV29-1 with TRBJ2-7; TRBD2 is a possible D gene (7 bases). The CDR3 covers 14 residues. V was clipped by 4 bases and J by 1 base, with 14 bases between them. Looked up from germline, CDR1 is SQVTM and CDR2 is ANQGSEA. The CDR3 sequence is CSVGPRGGSYEQYF. DNA for the CDR3: TGCAGCGTTGGTCCAAGGGGGGGGTCCTACGAGCAGTACTTC.

The genes are TRBV7-2 and TRBJ2-2, with 9 bases identical to TRBD1. Trimming at V came to 5 bases and at J to 6 bases, leaving 10 bases not matched to a gene. Germline loops: CDR1 SGHTA, CDR2 FQGNSA. The CDR3 contains 16 residues. CDR3 coding DNA: TGTGCCAGCAGCGTTCCCGGGACAGGGAGATCCGGGGAGCTGTTTTTT. It codes for CASSVPGTGRSGELFF.

The chain combines TRBV18 with TRBJ2-7; D gene unclear. Germline CDR1 KGHSH, CDR2 LQKENI. The CDR3 loop spans 17 amino acids. Trimming cost V 2 bases and J 0 bases, with 17 bases left between them. The CDR3 DNA reads TGTGCCAGCTCACCAAACCGACGATCTTCTCCCTCCTACGAGCAGTACTTC. Its protein is CASSPNRRSSPSYEQYF.